This T cell receptor beta chain appears in the sequencing data of a study of Ad26.COV2.S vaccination and SARS-CoV-2 variants. Treatment indicated: about 20 received Ad26.COV2.S at low or high dose, single or two shots; roughly 5 received placebo; per-sample allocation not given. On day 63 after the first injection, vaccine and placebo recipients gave samples. The CDR3 length is 14 residues. J was trimmed by 3 bases and V by 4 bases; bases with no gene match: 2. Germline CDR1 and CDR2: MDHEN and SYDVKM. Repertoires were generated with immunoSEQ multiplex PCR, while TCRdb's copy carries only in-frame clones and drops some. This sample has 350,000 to 500,000 clones, with 70% to 90% found just once.

J is TRBJ1-5 and V is TRBV28; TRBD1 matches at 8 bases. Source: peripheral blood, taken in a trial of Ad26.COV2.S vaccine versus placebo. This TCR was recovered from a person between 18 and 65 years old who received the Ad26.COV2.S COVID-19 vaccine or a placebo. The CDR3 DNA reads TGTGCCAGCAGTTCGACAGGGGACAATCAGCCCCAGCATTTT. Protein: CASSSTGDNQPQHF.